This T cell receptor beta chain was profiled in a study of PD-L1 blockade in urothelial cancer. TCRdb's table, derived via immunoSEQ multiplex PCR, lists solely in-frame clones and lacks some. The sample has 70,000 to 75,000 clones; around 83% are singletons. Losses at the gene ends were 5 bases for V and 5 bases for J; bases not matched to a gene: 11. This CDR3 contains 16 residues. CDR1 and CDR2 from the germline V gene are LNHDA and SQIVND (reference sequence). Time point here: pretreatment peripheral blood. This material consisted of PBMCs, taken around atezolizumab (anti-PD-L1) treatment. V and J are TRBV19 and TRBJ1-4, with TRBD1 identical over 7 bases. This clonotype was obtained from a woman in her 70s with urothelial cancer. The CDR3 DNA reads as TGTGCCAGTAGTCTCGGACCGGGACAGAGAAATGAAAAACTGTTTTTT. This gives the protein CASSLGPGQRNEKLFF.